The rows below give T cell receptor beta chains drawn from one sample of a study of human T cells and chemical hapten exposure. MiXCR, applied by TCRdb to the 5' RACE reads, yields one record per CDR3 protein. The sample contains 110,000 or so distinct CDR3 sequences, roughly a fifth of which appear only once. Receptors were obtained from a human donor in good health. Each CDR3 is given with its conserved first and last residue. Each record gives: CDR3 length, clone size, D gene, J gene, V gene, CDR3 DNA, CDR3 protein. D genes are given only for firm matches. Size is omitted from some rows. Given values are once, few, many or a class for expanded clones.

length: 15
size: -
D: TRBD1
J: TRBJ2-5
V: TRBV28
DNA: TGTGCCAGCAGGCAGACAGGGGGCGGCGTAGAGACCCAGTACTTC
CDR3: CASRQTGGGVETQYF

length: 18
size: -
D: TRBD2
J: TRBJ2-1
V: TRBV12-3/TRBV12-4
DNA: TGTGCCAGCAGTTTGTGGCTAGCGGGAACCTCCTCCTACAATGAGCAGTTCTTC
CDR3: CASSLWLAGTSSYNEQFF

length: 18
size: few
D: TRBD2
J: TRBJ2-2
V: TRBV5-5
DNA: TGTGCCAGCAGCTTGAGACTAGCGGGCCAATACCCCACCGGGGAGCTGTTTTTT
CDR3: CASSLRLAGQYPTGELFF

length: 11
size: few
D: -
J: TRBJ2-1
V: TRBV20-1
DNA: TGCAGTGCTATTCGCGGGTACGAGCAGTTCTTC
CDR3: CSAIRGYEQFF

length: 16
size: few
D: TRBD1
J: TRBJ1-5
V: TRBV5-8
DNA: TGTGCCAGCAGCTTGGGGACAGGGGCCTACAATCAGCCCCAGCATTTT
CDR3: CASSLGTGAYNQPQHF

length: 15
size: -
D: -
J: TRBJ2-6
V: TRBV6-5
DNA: TGTGCCAGCAGTTATGAAGGGGCTGGGGCCAACGTCCTGACTTTC
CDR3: CASSYEGAGANVLTF

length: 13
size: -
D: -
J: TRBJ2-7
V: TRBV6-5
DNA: TGTGCCAGCAGTTACCGGCGGGGCTACGAGCAGTACTTC
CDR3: CASSYRRGYEQYF

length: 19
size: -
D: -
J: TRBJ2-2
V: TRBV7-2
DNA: TGTGCCAGCAGCTTATTCTGGATCCCCGGCTTTACGAACACCGGGGAGCTGTTTTTT
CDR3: CASSLFWIPGFTNTGELFF

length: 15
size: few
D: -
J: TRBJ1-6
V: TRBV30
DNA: TGTGCCTGGAGTGCCACCTTCAGTGCAGGTTCACCCCTCCACTTT
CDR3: CAWSATFSAGSPLHF

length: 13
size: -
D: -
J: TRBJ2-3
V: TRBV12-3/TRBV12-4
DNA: TGTGCCAGCAGTTTAGCCCCCCGAGATACGCAGTATTTT
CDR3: CASSLAPRDTQYF

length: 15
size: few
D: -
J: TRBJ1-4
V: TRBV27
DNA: TGTGCCAGCAGTTTTAGCCAAGGATCTAATGAAAAACTGTTTTTT
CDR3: CASSFSQGSNEKLFF

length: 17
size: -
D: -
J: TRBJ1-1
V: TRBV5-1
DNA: TGCGCCAGCAGCTTGGCCGGGTACGGGGGCGCGAACACTGAAGCTTTCTTT
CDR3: CASSLAGYGGANTEAFF

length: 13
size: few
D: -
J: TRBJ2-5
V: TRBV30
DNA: TGTGCCTGGAGTGTACTACAGCAAGAGACCCAGTACTTC
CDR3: CAWSVLQQETQYF

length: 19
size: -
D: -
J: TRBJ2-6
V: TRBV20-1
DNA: TGCAGTGCTAGAGACGGGCCGGGACACCCTCTTTCTGGGGCCAACGTCCTGACTTTC
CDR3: CSARDGPGHPLSGANVLTF

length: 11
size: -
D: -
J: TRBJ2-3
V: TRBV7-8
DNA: TGTGCCAGCAGCCCGGTAGAGGCGCAGTATTTT
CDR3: CASSPVEAQYF

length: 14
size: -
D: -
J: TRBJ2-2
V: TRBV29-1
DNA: TGCAGCGTTGAAGATCTTTGGAACACCGGGGAGCTGTTTTTT
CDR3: CSVEDLWNTGELFF

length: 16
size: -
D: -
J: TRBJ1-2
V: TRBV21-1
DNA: TGTGCCAGCAGCCCCAGGAGGGGGGTCCGGGGGTGTGGCTACACCTTC
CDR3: CASSPRRGVRGCGYTF

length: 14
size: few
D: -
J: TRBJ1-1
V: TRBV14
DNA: TGTGCCAGCAGCCACGGGGTAACGAACACTGAAGCTTTCTTT
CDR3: CASSHGVTNTEAFF

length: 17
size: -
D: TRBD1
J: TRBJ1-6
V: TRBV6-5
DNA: TGTGCCAGCAGTTTAGGGGCGGGAGGGGGCCTAAATTCACCCCTCCACTTT
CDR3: CASSLGAGGGLNSPLHF

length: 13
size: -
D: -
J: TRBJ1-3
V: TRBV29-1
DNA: TGCAGCGGGCAGCCCACCTCTGGAAACACCATATATTTT
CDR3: CSGQPTSGNTIYF

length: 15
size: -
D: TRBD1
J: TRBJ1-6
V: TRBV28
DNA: TGTGCCAGCTTTCCCGGACAGGCGAAGAATTCACCCCTCCACTTT
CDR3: CASFPGQAKNSPLHF

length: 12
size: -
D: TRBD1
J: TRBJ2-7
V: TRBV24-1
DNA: TGTGCCACGGGACAGGCCGGGGACGAGCAGTACTTC
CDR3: CATGQAGDEQYF